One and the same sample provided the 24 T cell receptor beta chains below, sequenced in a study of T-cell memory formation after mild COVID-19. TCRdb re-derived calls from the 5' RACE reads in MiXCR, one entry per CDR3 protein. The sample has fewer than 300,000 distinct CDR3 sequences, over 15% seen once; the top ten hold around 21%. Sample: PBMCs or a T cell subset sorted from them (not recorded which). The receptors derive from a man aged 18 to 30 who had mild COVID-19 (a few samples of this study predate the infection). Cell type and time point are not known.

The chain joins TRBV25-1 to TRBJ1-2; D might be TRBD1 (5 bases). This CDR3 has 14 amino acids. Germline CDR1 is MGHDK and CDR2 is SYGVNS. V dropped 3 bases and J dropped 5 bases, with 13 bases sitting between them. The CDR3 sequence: CASSDPQGWYGYTF. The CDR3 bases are TGTGCCAGCAGTGATCCCCAGGGATGGTATGGCTACACCTTC.

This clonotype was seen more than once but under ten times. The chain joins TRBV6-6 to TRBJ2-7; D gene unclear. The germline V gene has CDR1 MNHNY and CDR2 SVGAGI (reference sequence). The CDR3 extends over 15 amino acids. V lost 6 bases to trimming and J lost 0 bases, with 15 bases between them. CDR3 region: CASSKQGPSSYEQYF. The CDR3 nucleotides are TGTGCCAGCAGCAAACAAGGGCCTAGCTCCTACGAGCAGTACTTC.

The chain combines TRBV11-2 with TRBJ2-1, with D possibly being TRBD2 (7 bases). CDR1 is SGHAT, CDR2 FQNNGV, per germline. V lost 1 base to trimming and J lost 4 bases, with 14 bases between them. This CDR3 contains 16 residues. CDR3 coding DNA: TGTGCCAGCAGCTTAGGCGCGGGGGCCCTATACAATGAGCAGTTCTTC. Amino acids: CASSLGAGALYNEQFF.

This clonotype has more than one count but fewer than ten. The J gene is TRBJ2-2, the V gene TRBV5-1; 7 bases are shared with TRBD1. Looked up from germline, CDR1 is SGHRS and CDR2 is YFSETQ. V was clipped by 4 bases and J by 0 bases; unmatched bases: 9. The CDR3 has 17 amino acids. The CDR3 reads CASSPLGQTTNTGELFF. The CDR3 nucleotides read TGCGCCAGCAGCCCACTGGGACAGACTACGAACACCGGGGAGCTGTTTTTT.

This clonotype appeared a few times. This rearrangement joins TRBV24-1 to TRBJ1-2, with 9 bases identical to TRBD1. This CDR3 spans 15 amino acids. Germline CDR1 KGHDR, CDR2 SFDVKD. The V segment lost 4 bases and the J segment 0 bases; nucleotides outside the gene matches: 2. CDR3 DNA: TGTGCCACCAGTGAGGGACAGGGAGCTAACTATGGCTACACCTTC. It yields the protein CATSEGQGANYGYTF.

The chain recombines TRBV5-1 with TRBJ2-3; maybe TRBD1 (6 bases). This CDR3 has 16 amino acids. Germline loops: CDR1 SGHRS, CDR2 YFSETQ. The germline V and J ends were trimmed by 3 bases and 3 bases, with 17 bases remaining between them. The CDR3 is CASSSSNYRVTDTQYF. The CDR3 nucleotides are TGCGCCAGCAGCTCCTCGAACTACAGGGTTACAGATACGCAGTATTTT.

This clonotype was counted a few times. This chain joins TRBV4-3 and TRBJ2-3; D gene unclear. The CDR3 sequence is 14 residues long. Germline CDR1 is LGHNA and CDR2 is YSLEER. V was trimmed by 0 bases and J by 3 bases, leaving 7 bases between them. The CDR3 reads CASSQDPLTDTQYF. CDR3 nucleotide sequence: TGCGCCAGCAGCCAAGACCCCCTGACAGATACGCAGTATTTT.

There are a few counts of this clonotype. In DNA form, the CDR3 reads TGTGCCAGCAGTGTCAAAGATACGCAGTATTTT. Its translation is CASSVKDTQYF. The chain recombines TRBV2 with TRBJ2-3; no firm D call. Trimming pared 4 bases from V and 5 bases from J, leaving 4 bases between. Germline V gene lookup returns CDR1 SNHLY and CDR2 FYNNEI. This CDR3 has 11 amino acids.

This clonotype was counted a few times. In DNA form, the CDR3 reads TGTGCCAGCAGCGGACAGGGGGCTGGAAATCAGCCCCAGCATTTT. Its protein is CASSGQGAGNQPQHF. The rearrangement uses TRBV5-5 and TRBJ1-5; TRBD1 matches at 11 bases. Per germline, CDR1 SGHKS and CDR2 YYEKEE (reference sequence). Unmatched junction bases numbered 4, after V lost 4 bases and J lost 4 bases. This CDR3 has 15 amino acids.

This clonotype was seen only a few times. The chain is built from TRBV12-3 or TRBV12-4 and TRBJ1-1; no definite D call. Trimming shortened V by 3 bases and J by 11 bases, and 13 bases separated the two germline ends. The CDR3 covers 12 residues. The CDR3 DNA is TGTGCCAGCAGTTTGTCCCTGTTTAGCGCTTTCTTT. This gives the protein CASSLSLFSAFF.

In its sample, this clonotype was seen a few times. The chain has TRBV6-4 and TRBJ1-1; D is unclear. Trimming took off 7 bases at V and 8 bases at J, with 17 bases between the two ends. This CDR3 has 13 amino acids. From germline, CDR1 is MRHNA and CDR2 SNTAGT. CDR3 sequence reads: CASKLAPGMEAFF. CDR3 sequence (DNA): TGTGCCAGCAAGTTGGCCCCGGGAATGGAAGCTTTCTTT.

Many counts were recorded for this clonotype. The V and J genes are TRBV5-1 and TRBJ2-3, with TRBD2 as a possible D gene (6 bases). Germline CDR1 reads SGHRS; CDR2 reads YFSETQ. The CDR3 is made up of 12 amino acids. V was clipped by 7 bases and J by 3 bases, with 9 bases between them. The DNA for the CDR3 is TGCGCCAGCCACGCGGGAACAGATACGCAGTATTTT. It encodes CASHAGTDTQYF.

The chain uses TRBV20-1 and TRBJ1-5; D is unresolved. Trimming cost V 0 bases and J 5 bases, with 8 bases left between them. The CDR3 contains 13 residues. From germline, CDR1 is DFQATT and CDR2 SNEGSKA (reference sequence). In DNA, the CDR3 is TGCAGTGCTAGAGATCTACGGGATCAGCCCCAGCATTTT. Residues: CSARDLRDQPQHF.

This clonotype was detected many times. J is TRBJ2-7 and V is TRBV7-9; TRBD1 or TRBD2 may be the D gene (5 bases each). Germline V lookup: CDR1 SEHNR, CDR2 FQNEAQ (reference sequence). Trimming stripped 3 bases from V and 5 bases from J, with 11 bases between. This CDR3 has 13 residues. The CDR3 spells CASSLGVLDEQYF. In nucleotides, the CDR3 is TGTGCCAGCAGCTTGGGGGTATTGGACGAGCAGTACTTC.

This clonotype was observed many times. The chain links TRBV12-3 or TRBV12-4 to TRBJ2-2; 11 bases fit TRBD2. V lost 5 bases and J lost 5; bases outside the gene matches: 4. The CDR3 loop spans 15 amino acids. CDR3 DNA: TGTGCCAGCAGTCAAAGACTAGCGGGGACCGGGGAGCTGTTTTTT. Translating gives CASSQRLAGTGELFF.

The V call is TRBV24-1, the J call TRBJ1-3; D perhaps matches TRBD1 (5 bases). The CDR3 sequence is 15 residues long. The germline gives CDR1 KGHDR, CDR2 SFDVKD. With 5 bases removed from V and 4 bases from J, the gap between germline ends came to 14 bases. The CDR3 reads CATSADSGPGNTIYF. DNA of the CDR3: TGTGCCACCAGTGCGGATTCAGGGCCGGGAAACACCATATATTTT.

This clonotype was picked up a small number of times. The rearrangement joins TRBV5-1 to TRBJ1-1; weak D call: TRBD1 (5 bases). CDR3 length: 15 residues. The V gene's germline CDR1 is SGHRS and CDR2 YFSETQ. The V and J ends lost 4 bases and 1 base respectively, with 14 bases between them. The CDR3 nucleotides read TGCGCCAGCAGCCCGGATCCCCAGGGGAACACTGAAGCTTTCTTT. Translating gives CASSPDPQGNTEAFF.

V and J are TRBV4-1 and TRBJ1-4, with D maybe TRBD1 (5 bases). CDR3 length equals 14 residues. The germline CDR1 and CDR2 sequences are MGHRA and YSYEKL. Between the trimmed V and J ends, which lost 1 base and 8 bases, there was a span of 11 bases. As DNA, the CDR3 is TGCGCCAGCAGCCAAGGGGTTGGGGCAGAAAAACTGTTTTTT. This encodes CASSQGVGAEKLFF.

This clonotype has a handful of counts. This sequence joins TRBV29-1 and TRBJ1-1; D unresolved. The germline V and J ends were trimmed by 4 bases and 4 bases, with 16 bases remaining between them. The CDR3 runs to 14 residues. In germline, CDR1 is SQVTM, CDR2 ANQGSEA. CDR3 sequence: CSVVPLSGPTEAFF. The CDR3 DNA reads TGCAGCGTTGTTCCGCTGTCGGGTCCCACTGAAGCTTTCTTT. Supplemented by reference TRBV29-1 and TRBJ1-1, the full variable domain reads SAVISQKPSRDICQRGTSLTIQCQVDSQVTMMFWYRQQPGQSLTLIATANQGSEATYESGFVIDKFPISRPNLTFSTLTVSNMSPEDSSIYLCSVVPLSGPTEAFFGQGTRLTVV.

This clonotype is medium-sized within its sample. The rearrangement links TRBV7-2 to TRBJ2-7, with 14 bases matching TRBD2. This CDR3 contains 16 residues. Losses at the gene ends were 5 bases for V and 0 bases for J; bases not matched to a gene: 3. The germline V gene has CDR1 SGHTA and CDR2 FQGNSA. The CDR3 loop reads CASSQGTSGSSYEQYF. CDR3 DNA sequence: TGTGCCAGCAGCCAAGGGACTAGCGGGAGCTCCTACGAGCAGTACTTC.

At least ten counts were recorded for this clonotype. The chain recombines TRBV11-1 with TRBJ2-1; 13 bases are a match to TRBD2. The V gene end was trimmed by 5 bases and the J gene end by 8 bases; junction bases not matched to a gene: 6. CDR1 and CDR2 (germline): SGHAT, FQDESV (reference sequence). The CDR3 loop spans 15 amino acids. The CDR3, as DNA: TGTGCCAGCAGCGACACTAGCGGGGGGGTCGATGAGCAGTTCTTC. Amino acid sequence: CASSDTSGGVDEQFF.

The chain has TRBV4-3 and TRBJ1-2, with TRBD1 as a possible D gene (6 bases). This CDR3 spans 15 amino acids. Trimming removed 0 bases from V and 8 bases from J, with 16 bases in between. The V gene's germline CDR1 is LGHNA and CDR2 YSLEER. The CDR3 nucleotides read TGCGCCAGCAGCCAAGATGTGGGGGGCAGAGGAGGCTACACCTTC. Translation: CASSQDVGGRGGYTF.

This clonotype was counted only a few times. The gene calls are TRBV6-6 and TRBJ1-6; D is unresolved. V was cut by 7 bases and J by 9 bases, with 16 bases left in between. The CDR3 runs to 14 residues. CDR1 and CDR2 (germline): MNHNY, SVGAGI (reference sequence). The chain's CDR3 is CASTSILPRSPLHF. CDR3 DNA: TGTGCCAGCACTAGTATATTGCCCCGTTCACCCCTCCACTTT.

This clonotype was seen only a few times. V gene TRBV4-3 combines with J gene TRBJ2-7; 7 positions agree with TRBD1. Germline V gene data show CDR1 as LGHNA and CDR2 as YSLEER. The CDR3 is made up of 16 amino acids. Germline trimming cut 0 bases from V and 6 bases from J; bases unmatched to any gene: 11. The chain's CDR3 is CASSQDRSDSGGEQYF. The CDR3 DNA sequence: TGCGCCAGCAGCCAAGATCGTTCCGACTCAGGGGGCGAGCAGTACTTC.